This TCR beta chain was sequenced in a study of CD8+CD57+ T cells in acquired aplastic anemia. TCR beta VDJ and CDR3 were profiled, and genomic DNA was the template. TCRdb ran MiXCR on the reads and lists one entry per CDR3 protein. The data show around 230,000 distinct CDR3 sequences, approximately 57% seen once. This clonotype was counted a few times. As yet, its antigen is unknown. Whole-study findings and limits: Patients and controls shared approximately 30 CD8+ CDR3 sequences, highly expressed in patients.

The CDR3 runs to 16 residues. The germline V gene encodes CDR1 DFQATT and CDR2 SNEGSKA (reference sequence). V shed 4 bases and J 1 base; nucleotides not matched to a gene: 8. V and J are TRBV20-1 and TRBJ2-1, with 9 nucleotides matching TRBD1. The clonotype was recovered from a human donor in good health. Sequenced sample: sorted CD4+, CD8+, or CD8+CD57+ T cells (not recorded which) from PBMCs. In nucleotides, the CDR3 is TGCAGTGCTAAGGGGACAGGGTTCGGATCCTACAATGAGCAGTTCTTC. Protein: CSAKGTGFGSYNEQFF.